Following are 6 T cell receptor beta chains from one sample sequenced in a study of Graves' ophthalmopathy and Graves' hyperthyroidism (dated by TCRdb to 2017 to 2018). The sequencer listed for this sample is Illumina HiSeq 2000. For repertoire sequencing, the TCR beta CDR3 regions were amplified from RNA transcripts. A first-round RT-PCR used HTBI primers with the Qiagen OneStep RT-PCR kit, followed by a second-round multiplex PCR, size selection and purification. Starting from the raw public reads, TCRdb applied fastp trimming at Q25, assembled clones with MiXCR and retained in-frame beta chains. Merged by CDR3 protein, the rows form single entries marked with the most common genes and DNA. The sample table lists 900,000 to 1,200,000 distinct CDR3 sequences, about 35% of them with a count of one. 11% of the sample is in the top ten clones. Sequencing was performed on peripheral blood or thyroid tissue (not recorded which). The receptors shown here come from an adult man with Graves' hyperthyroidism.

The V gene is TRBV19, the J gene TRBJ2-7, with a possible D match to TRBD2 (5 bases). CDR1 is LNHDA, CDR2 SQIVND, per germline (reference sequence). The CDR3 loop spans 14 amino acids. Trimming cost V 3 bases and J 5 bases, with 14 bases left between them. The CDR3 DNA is TGTGCCAGTAGTATCTTTACCGCGGGCAACGAGCAGTACTTC. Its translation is CASSIFTAGNEQYF.

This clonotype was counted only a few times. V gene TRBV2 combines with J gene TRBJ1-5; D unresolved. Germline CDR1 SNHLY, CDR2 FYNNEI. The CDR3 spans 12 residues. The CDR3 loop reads CASEDGNQPQHF. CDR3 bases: TGTGCTAGCGAAGATGGCAATCAGCCCCAGCATTTT.

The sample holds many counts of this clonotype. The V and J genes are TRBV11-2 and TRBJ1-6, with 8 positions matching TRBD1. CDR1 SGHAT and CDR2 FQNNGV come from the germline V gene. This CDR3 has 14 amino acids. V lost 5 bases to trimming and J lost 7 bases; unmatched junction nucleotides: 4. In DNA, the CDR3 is TGTGCCAGCAGCGGGGACAGGCCCAATTCACCCCTCCACTTT. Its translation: CASSGDRPNSPLHF.

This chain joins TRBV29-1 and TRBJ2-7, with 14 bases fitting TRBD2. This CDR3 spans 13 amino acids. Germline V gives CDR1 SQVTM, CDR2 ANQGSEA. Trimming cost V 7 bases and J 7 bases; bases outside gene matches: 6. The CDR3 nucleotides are TGCAGCGCTGAGGGACTAGCGGGAGTAGAGCAGTACTTC. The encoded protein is CSAEGLAGVEQYF.

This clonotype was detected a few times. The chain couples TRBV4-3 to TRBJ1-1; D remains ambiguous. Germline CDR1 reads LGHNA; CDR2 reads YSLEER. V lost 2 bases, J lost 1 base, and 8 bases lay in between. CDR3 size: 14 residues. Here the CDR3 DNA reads TGCGCCAGCAGCCAACAGGACCGGAACACTGAAGCTTTCTTT. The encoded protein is CASSQQDRNTEAFF.

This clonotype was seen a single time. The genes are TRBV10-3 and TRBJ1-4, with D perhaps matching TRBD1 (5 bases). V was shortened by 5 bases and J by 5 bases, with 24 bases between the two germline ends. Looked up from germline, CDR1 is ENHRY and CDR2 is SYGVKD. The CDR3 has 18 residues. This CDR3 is CAISPPRPGPRLNEKLFF. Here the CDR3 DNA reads TGTGCCATCAGTCCCCCGCGACCGGGACCGAGACTGAATGAAAAACTGTTTTTT.